This TCR beta chain was retrieved from a study of T-cell reconstitution after alpha-beta-depleted transplantation in children (dated by TCRdb to 2016 to 2017). For context, the study as a whole: T-cell immune reconstitution after TCRalphabeta/CD19-depleted allogeneic hematopoietic cell transplantation in children was quantitatively tracked in the study by means of TCR repertoire profiling. Study-wide findings and limitations: The frequencies of hyperexpanded clones fell over the following months, and after one year, T-cell counts and TCRbeta diversity were mostly attributed to newly produced T cells. About two months after transplant, the apparently early recovery of alphabetaT-cell counts reportedly depended on just several hundred clones that had expanded rapidly and came from non-depleted graft cells. In some patients, the high TCRbeta diversity seen at day 60 was put down to recipient T cells and intrathymic progenitors that had survived conditioning.

In its sample, this clonotype was seen many times. Its target antigen remains unknown. Base qualities are not recorded, but no much larger clone differs from it by a single base. Libraries were prepared through PCR. Sequencing used an Illumina HiSeq 2500. Molecular barcoding was employed in the preparation of TCR libraries, with unique molecular identifiers being used to normalize TCRbeta repertoire quantification. TCRdb itself trimmed the public reads at Q25 with fastp, ran MiXCR and retained productive beta chains. Rows are unified per CDR3 protein, each entry keeping the most common DNA and genes. The sample has more than 400,000 distinct CDR3 sequences on record, approximately 41% of them singletons. The ten largest clones capture 25% to 30% of the sample. Reading the germline V gene (reference sequence) gives CDR1 MNHNY and CDR2 SVGAGI. Trimming costs V 4 bases and J 4 bases, and their ends lie 8 bases apart. From its cysteine to its phenylalanine, the CDR3 spans 12 amino acids. Only the CDR3 part of the read is kept: 36 bases, read in frame from the first base.

This specimen's treatment or condition label, per the study, means: allogeneic hematopoietic cell transplantation with graft depleted of TCRalphabeta T cells and CD19 B cells. Transplant recipients were children who received TCRalphabeta/CD19-depleted allogeneic hematopoietic cell grafts. The receptor was derived from a girl aged 2-9 years with aplastic anemia, due to receive a stem cell transplant. This receptor chain uses TRBV6-6 and TRBJ2-7, and perhaps TRBD2 as D gene, on 6 matching bases. The input for sequencing was PBMCs, taken before TCRalphabeta/CD19-depleted stem cell transplant. The CDR3 loop reads CASSSEGYEQYF. The DNA reads as follows: TGTGCCAGCAGTTCGGAGGGGTACGAGCAGTACTTC.